This TCR beta chain appears in the sequencing data of a study of blood T cell repertoires in COVID-19 (dated by TCRdb to the early 2020s). With respect to the entire study: Collaborator samples came from the United States, Italy and Spain and covered acute and convalescent phases of COVID-19. The prospective study material was composed of cDNA or gDNA derived from T cells, B-cell-depleted T cells, or PBMCs. Subjects who had been exposed to COVID-19, were actively infected with it, or had recovered from it provided the deeply sampled blood TCRbeta repertoires that made up the dataset. The repertoires were made available in a free public database intended to serve as a resource for research on the immune response to SARS-CoV-2. The samples were drawn from two sources: the first 160 participants of the ongoing ImmuneRACE study, and 1,254 subjects contributed by 6 global collaborators. Sample metadata almost always included a de-identified subject ID, COVID-19 status, age in years and sex. HLA class I and class II types, where available, came from metadata supplied by the sample provider rather than from assay-based typing.

The collaborating institutions used their own protocols to collect whole blood in K2EDTA tubes. Collaborator samples were shipped for TCRbeta analysis as frozen whole blood, isolated PBMCs, or DNA extracted from either sample type. Remarks on this clone: The antigen it recognizes is unknown. Per-nucleotide qualities are absent, and no much larger clonotype sits a single base away.

CDR1 and CDR2 are read off the germline V gene (reference sequence) as SEHNR and FQNEAQ. The cysteine opens and the phenylalanine closes a CDR3 of 15 amino acids. Of the read, only the CDR3 DNA is kept; its 45 bases are in frame from base 1. The junction shows trimming of 8 bases on V and 1 base on J, plus 17 bases between the germline ends. The investigation overall reported the following: The amount of clinical and demographic metadata varied by source and participant and was provided uncurated.

TCRbeta CDR3 regions were amplified from genomic DNA using the immunoSEQ Assay, a bias-controlled multiplex PCR. Concerning the study's data processing: The number of nucleated cells in each sample was estimated by amplification of reference gene primers within the assay. To quantify the absolute abundance of each unique TCRbeta CDR3 rearrangement, sequence reads were collapsed and filtered. For each sample, productive Simpson clonality was calculated as the square root of Simpson's diversity index across productive rearrangements. TCRdb re-hosts the immuneACCESS table, in-frame sequences only. Its copies lack some clones; in the studies checked, an unresolved V gene accounts for under half of them, and the cause for the rest is not known. V and J calls and clone size are given by that table; D and trimming were obtained from the DNA. This sample lists fewer than 300,000 clones; about four fifths were detected once. The ten largest account for roughly 3.1% of the sample.

Sequencing input: peripheral blood. The TCR comes from a woman between 18 and 29 years old with acute or convalescent COVID-19. The chain is made from TRBV7-9 and TRBJ2-5; 5 matching bases give a weak D call of TRBD2. The nucleotide sequence reads TGTGCCAGCCTGACTAACTTCGGGGTCCAAGAGACCCAGTACTTC. It translates to CASLTNFGVQETQYF.